A single sample gave rise to the 17 T cell receptor beta chains below, sequenced in a study of cytomegalovirus exposure and HLA in healthy donors. Data came from immunoSEQ multiplex PCR; TCRdb stores just in-frame clones and leaves some out. In the table there are about 310,000 clones, around 90% of which are singletons. Sequencing was done on a sample of PBMCs. The source is a man aged 25 to 40 in good health and CMV-seronegative.

V gene TRBV5-1 combines with J gene TRBJ1-3; D might be TRBD1 (6 bases). CDR1 SGHRS and CDR2 YFSETQ come from the germline V gene. V dropped 0 bases and J dropped 0 bases, with 25 bases sitting between them. The CDR3 totals 21 residues. CDR3 protein: CASSLAGGASSSRSSGNTIYF. The CDR3 DNA sequence: TGCGCCAGCAGCTTGGCCGGGGGGGCAAGTTCATCCCGCAGCTCTGGAAACACCATATATTTT.

The rearrangement links TRBV29-1 to TRBJ2-7; TRBD1 agrees at 8 bases. This CDR3 is built from 13 residues. Germline V lookup: CDR1 SQVTM, CDR2 ANQGSEA. The trim removed 3 bases at V and 5 bases at J, leaving 6 bases unmatched. DNA of the CDR3: TGCAGCGTTGAGGGGACAGGACAAGACGAGCAGTACTTC. It translates to CSVEGTGQDEQYF.

This clone was observed a few times. The chain is built from TRBV5-6 and TRBJ1-4, with D maybe TRBD1 (6 bases). CDR3 length equals 11 residues. Per germline, CDR1 SGHDT and CDR2 YYEEEE. The germline V and J ends were trimmed by 0 bases and 12 bases, with 6 bases remaining between them. This CDR3 is CASSLDRELFF. In DNA, the CDR3 is TGTGCCAGCAGCTTGGACAGGGAACTGTTTTTT. The complete variable domain, with remaining parts taken from reference TRBV5-6 and TRBJ1-4, reads DAGVTQSPTHLIKTRGQQVTLRCSPKSGHDTVSWYQQALGQGPQFIFQYYEEEERQRGNFPDRFSGHQFPNYSSELNVNALLLGDSALYLCASSLDRELFFGSGTQLSVL.

The chain couples TRBV5-4 to TRBJ2-7; the D is unclear. Germline CDR1 SGHNT, CDR2 YYREEE (reference sequence). The CDR3 is made up of 14 amino acids. V shed 2 bases and J shed 1 base, with 10 bases lying between them. The CDR3 DNA reads TGTGCCAGCAGCTTTTCGGTCCTTTCCTACGAGCAGTACTTC. It specifies CASSFSVLSYEQYF. The variable domain in full, with the rest retrieved from reference TRBV5-4 and TRBJ2-7, is ETGVTQSPTHLIKTRGQQVTLRCSSQSGHNTVSWYQQALGQGPQFIFQYYREEENGRGNFPPRFSGLQFPNYSSELNVNALELDDSALYLCASSFSVLSYEQYFGPGTRLTVT.

This clone was seen only once. The chain employs TRBV29-1 and TRBJ1-1; D may be TRBD1 (6 bases). The CDR3 consists of 14 residues. Trimming removed 4 bases from V and 4 bases from J, with 16 bases in between. In germline, CDR1 is SQVTM, CDR2 ANQGSEA. CDR3 sequence reads: CSVGYREYFTEAFF. The CDR3, as DNA: TGCAGCGTTGGGTACAGGGAGTACTTCACTGAAGCTTTCTTT.

This rearrangement joins TRBV30 to TRBJ1-2; 10 nucleotides align to TRBD1. J gave up 0 bases and V 3 bases, and 7 bases lay outside the gene matches. From germline, CDR1 is GTSNPN and CDR2 SVGIG (reference sequence). The CDR3 is 16 residues long. The CDR3 is CAWSPDRGVSNYGYTF. In DNA form, the CDR3 reads TGTGCCTGGAGCCCGGACAGGGGGGTTTCTAACTATGGCTACACCTTC. Full variable domain (remainder filled in from reference TRBV30 and TRBJ1-2): SQTIHQWPATLVQPVGSPLSLECTVEGTSNPNLYWYRQAAGRGLQLLFYSVGIGQISSEVPQNLSASRPQDRQFILSSKKLLLSDSGFYLCAWSPDRGVSNYGYTFGSGTRLTVV.

The chain has TRBV6-5 and TRBJ2-7; possible D gene TRBD1, 6 bases. The CDR3 runs 12 residues. The V gene lost 6 bases and the J gene lost 6 bases, with 12 bases spanning the gap. From germline, CDR1 is MNHEY and CDR2 SVGAGI. The CDR3 nucleotides read TGTGCCAGCAGCACACAGGGTCCCGAGCAGTACTTC. It is translated as CASSTQGPEQYF.

This rearrangement joins TRBV10-2 to TRBJ1-1; 9 nucleotides match TRBD1. The CDR3 runs 14 residues. V was clipped by 6 bases and J by 1 base; unmatched bases: 3. Germline lookup yields CDR1 WSHSY and CDR2 SAAADI. As DNA, the CDR3 is TGCGCCAGCAGACCGACAGGGGGGAACACTGAAGCTTTCTTT. Translated, it gives CASRPTGGNTEAFF.

This clone has just one count. The J gene is TRBJ1-1, the V gene TRBV11-2, with D possibly TRBD1 on 6 matching bases. This CDR3 contains 15 residues. V was pared by 5 bases and J by 5 bases, with 18 bases between. Germline CDR1 reads SGHAT; CDR2 reads FQNNGV. The CDR3 is CASSPQTGLGTEAFF. The CDR3 DNA is TGTGCCAGCAGCCCACAGACAGGCTTGGGGACTGAAGCTTTCTTT.

This chain joins TRBV30 and TRBJ1-1; no clear D gene. V was trimmed by 0 bases and J by 4 bases, leaving 12 bases between them. This CDR3 is 14 amino acids long. CDR1 GTSNPN and CDR2 SVGIG come from the germline V gene (reference sequence). The CDR3 spells CAWSVRTRGTEAFF. The CDR3 nucleotides read TGTGCCTGGAGTGTACGCACCAGAGGCACTGAAGCTTTCTTT.

CDR3 nucleotide sequence: TGTGCCAGCAGCTTGGGACAGGGGGTTACCGAGCAGTACTTC. Protein product: CASSLGQGVTEQYF. The chain uses TRBV5-8 and TRBJ2-7; 9 bases are shared with TRBD1. This CDR3 region has 14 residues. The V segment lost 0 bases and the J segment 6 bases; nucleotides outside the gene matches: 4. Germline V CDR1 and CDR2: SGHTS, YDEGEE.

There are a few counts of this clone. The chain has TRBV15 and TRBJ1-6; TRBD1 is a possible D gene (5 bases). CDR3 length: 15 residues. CDR1 is LNHNV and CDR2 is YYDKDF in the germline V gene (reference sequence). Deletions cut 6 bases from V and 3 bases from J, with 12 bases between. The CDR3 spells CATRGGGDYNSPLHF. The CDR3 DNA sequence: TGTGCCACCAGGGGCGGGGGGGACTATAATTCACCCCTCCACTTT.

The chain has TRBV10-3 and TRBJ2-1; D remains unclear. The CDR3 is 17 amino acids. V shed 5 bases and J shed 3 bases, with 20 bases lying between them. Per germline, CDR1 ENHRY and CDR2 SYGVKD. The CDR3 sequence is CAISTTDLAQYYNEQFF. The CDR3 region has the DNA TGTGCCATCAGTACCACCGACCTTGCACAGTACTACAATGAGCAGTTCTTC.

This chain links TRBV4-1 with TRBJ1-1; no reliable D call. CDR1 and CDR2 from the germline V gene are MGHRA and YSYEKL. V dropped 1 base and J dropped 4 bases, with 10 bases sitting between them. The CDR3 is 14 residues long. For the CDR3, the DNA is TGCGCCAGCAGCCAAGCGGGGTACGGCACTGAAGCTTTCTTT. It specifies CASSQAGYGTEAFF.

The sample holds one count of this clone. The rearrangement joins TRBV7-9 to TRBJ2-1; the match to TRBD2 covers 7 bases. The CDR3 spans 15 residues. The V and J ends lost 5 bases and 0 bases, in that order; junction bases with no gene match: 4. Germline V gives CDR1 SEHNR, CDR2 FQNEAQ (reference sequence). Here the CDR3 reads CASSTLAASYNEQFF. Written as DNA, the CDR3 is TGTGCCAGCAGCACGCTAGCGGCCTCCTACAATGAGCAGTTCTTC.

The J gene is TRBJ2-5, the V gene TRBV7-2; weak D call: TRBD1 (5 bases). Per the germline V gene, CDR1 is SGHTA and CDR2 is FQGNSA. The CDR3 covers 15 residues. Trimming stripped 3 bases from V and 1 base from J, with 12 bases between. This CDR3 reads CASSFQSGSQETQYF. CDR3 coding DNA: TGTGCCAGCAGCTTTCAATCAGGGTCCCAAGAGACCCAGTACTTC. The whole variable domain, remainder taken from reference TRBV7-2 and TRBJ2-5, is GAGVSQSPSNKVTEKGKDVELRCDPISGHTALYWYRQSLGQGLEFLIYFQGNSAPDKSGLPSDRFSAERTGGSVSTLTIQRTQQEDSAVYLCASSFQSGSQETQYFGPGTRLLVL.

CDR3 region: CASRPQDLVGNGYTF. DNA of the CDR3: TGTGCCAGCAGGCCACAGGACCTTGTTGGAAATGGCTACACCTTC. The rearrangement links TRBV5-6 to TRBJ1-2, with D tentatively TRBD1 (5 bases). The CDR3 loop spans 15 amino acids. V was pared by 5 bases and J by 6 bases, with 20 bases between. Germline CDR1 is SGHDT and CDR2 is YYEEEE.